This paragraph reports one T cell receptor beta chain. Antigen: not known. The sample originates from a study of vaccination and CD4 T cells after COVID-19. Study results and limitations: Counts of SARS-CoV-2-reactive clonotypes had a median that went from approximately 21 to 40, a nonsignificant change.

Treatment of the sample: approximately 10-day PBMC culture with coronavirus spike peptide pools or control peptides (ViraFEST assay). Researchers used the Oncomine TCR Beta short-read assay to sequence DNA from cultured CD4+ T cells. Each CDR3 protein gets one entry after TCRdb re-called the PCR reads with MiXCR. The profile shows fewer than 9,500 distinct CDR3 sequences, approximately 67% of them singletons. Sequencing used CD4+ T cells from blood, cultured in vitro. The sequence was obtained from a human donor who had recovered from COVID-19.

The CDR3 spells CSARDLNSGEQFF. In nucleotides, the CDR3 is TGCAGTGCTAGAGATCTAAACAGCGGTGAGCAGTTCTTC. The genes are TRBV20-1 and TRBJ2-1; D perhaps matches TRBD2 (5 bases). V gave up 0 bases and J gave up 9 bases, with 12 bases separating them. The CDR3 consists of 13 residues. The germline gives CDR1 DFQATT, CDR2 SNEGSKA (reference sequence).